This T cell receptor (beta chain) was documented in a study of T cell responses to AZD1222 COVID-19 vaccine. Overall study context: Second-dose timings of about 4 or about 12 weeks were pooled. General study findings and limits: Among spike-specific TCRs, nearly half reportedly target unmutated variant regions. Mostly white British, mostly female donors; authors suggested clonal diversity may be underestimated.

To note about this clone: The antigen is not known.

CDR1 is LGHDT, CDR2 YNNKEL, per germline (reference sequence). The CDR3 covers 17 residues. V lost 4 bases and J 3 bases, leaving 16 bases between the germline ends. Assay used: immunoSEQ multiplex PCR; TCRdb lists only in-frame clones, some missing. The top ten clones hold roughly 17% of a sample with more than 60,000 clones, roughly 87% of them seen once. The receptor was isolated from an adult in good health. The specimen was peripheral blood, collected on day 0 of AZD1222 vaccination. V is TRBV3-1 (or the pseudogene TRBV3-2) and J is TRBJ1-6, with D possibly matching TRBD1 (5 bases). CDR3 coding DNA: TGTGCCAGCAGCCCTCAGAGCGGGGCTTTCTATAATTCACCCCTCCACTTT. Protein: CASSPQSGAFYNSPLHF.